This TCR beta chain was captured in a study of blood T cell repertoires in COVID-19. Study at large: COVID-19 samples, acute and convalescent, were from the United States, Italy and Spain. PBMCs, B-cell-depleted T cells, or T cells were the source of the cDNA or gDNA that made up the material.

The ends lost 7 bases at V and 0 bases at J; junction bases unmatched: 12. Germline CDR1 SNHLY, CDR2 FYNNEI. There are 17 residues in the CDR3. Using immunoSEQ multiplex PCR, the repertoire was profiled, and TCRdb retains in-frame clones only, with some absent. Of about 370,000 clones listed, 80% to 90% were seen once; the top ten hold around 3%. Enrolled during active infection, Seattle patients were then followed longitudinally. The sample was peripheral blood. This receptor was taken from a woman aged 25-40 years with COVID-19, enrolled during active disease. This chain connects TRBV2 to TRBJ2-4; 7 nucleotides match TRBD2. The CDR3 here is CASNTPSGGVAKNIQYF. As DNA, the CDR3 is TGTGCCAGCAATACACCTTCGGGGGGTGTAGCCAAAAACATTCAGTACTTC. Drawing the rest from reference TRBV2 and TRBJ2-4, the complete variable domain is EPEVTQTPSHQVTQMGQEVILRCVPISNHLYFYWYRQILGQKVEFLVSFYNNEISEKSEIFDDQFSVERPDGSNFTLKIRSTKLEDSAMYFCASNTPSGGVAKNIQYFGAGTRLSVL.